These 19 T cell receptor beta chains originate from one sample sequenced in a study of blood T cell repertoires in COVID-19. Libraries were prepared by immunoSEQ multiplex PCR; TCRdb keeps only in-frame clonotypes and omits some of them. The sample consists of some 120,000 clones, about 90% of them appearing once. Sequenced material: peripheral blood. These receptors originate from a woman aged 45-65 years with active or convalescent COVID-19.

The CDR3 protein is CASSSPRFHTGGNEQFF. The CDR3 DNA follows: TGTGCCAGCAGTTCACCCAGATTTCACACAGGGGGTAATGAGCAGTTCTTC. This chain uses TRBV28 with TRBJ2-1; 8 bases align to TRBD1. Germline V gene lookup returns CDR1 MDHEN and CDR2 SYDVKM. The V segment lost 4 bases and the J segment 7 bases; nucleotides outside the gene matches: 15. The CDR3 covers 17 residues.

This clone was seen just once. The chain couples TRBV11-2 to TRBJ1-1; D may be TRBD1 (5 bases). In germline, CDR1 is SGHAT, CDR2 FQNNGV. The CDR3 is made up of 13 amino acids. V lost 1 base to trimming and J lost 8 bases, with 11 bases between them. The DNA for the CDR3 is TGTGCCAGCAGCTTAGCAGGGTCTAGGGAAGCTTTCTTT. It translates to CASSLAGSREAFF.

This clone was observed a handful of times. The V call is TRBV30, the J call TRBJ2-5; 10 positions match TRBD2. There are 16 residues in the CDR3. In germline, CDR1 is GTSNPN, CDR2 SVGIG (reference sequence). J gave up 5 bases and V 0 bases, and 9 bases lay outside the gene matches. The CDR3 loop is CAWSVGLAGGGETQYF. CDR3 in DNA: TGTGCCTGGAGTGTAGGGTTAGCGGGAGGAGGGGAGACCCAGTACTTC.

V usage is TRBV7-2 and J usage is TRBJ2-7; 7 bases map to TRBD1. CDR1 SGHTA and CDR2 FQGNSA come from the germline V gene. This CDR3 spans 16 amino acids. V shed 0 bases and J 3 bases; nucleotides not matched to a gene: 8. The CDR3 nucleotides are TGTGCCAGCAGCTTAGCCACAGGGGTGAAGGTCTACGAGCAGTACTTC. Its protein product is CASSLATGVKVYEQYF.

V and J are TRBV12-1 and TRBJ2-5; the table's D call, TRBD2, was not checked against the DNA. TRBV12-1 has pseudogene status. CDR3 length: 13 residues. Written as DNA, the CDR3 is TGTGCCAGCAGCTTTTGGCGGAAAGAGACCCAGTACTTC. It codes for CASSFWRKETQYF.

V usage is TRBV6-5 and J usage is TRBJ1-1; tentatively, D is TRBD1 (5 bases). The CDR3 has 16 residues. Germline CDR1 is MNHEY and CDR2 is SVGAGI. V was trimmed by 0 bases and J by 3 bases, leaving 14 bases between them. Here the CDR3 reads CASSYSSGYWDTEAFF. In DNA form, the CDR3 reads TGTGCCAGCAGTTACTCGTCAGGGTACTGGGACACTGAAGCTTTCTTT.

Here the CDR3 DNA reads TGTGCCAGCAGCTTAGACGTGGGCGATGAGCAGTTCTTC. It codes for CASSLDVGDEQFF. The chain recombines TRBV11-2 with TRBJ2-1; D is unresolved. Trimming shortened V by 0 bases and J by 8 bases, and 8 bases separated the two germline ends. This CDR3 region has 13 residues. Germline V CDR1 and CDR2: SGHAT, FQNNGV.

The chain carries TRBV3-1 (or the pseudogene TRBV3-2) and TRBJ2-5; TRBD2 matches 8 bases. V lost 6 bases and J lost 3; bases outside the gene matches: 6. Germline V CDR1 and CDR2: LGHDT, YNNKEL (reference sequence). There are 14 residues in the CDR3. DNA for the CDR3: TGTGCCAGCAGACCACGTAGCGGGAAAGAGACCCAGTACTTC. Translation gives CASRPRSGKETQYF.

The chain joins TRBV7-2 to TRBJ2-7; a weak D match, TRBD2 (5 bases). Trimming removed 2 bases from V and 4 bases from J, with 6 bases in between. Germline V lookup: CDR1 SGHTA, CDR2 FQGNSA. This CDR3 comprises 12 residues. The CDR3: CASSLTSYEQYF. The DNA for the CDR3 is TGTGCCAGCAGCTTAACTAGTTACGAGCAGTACTTC.

The genes are TRBV7-3 and TRBJ2-2; D remains unclear. V dropped 5 bases and J dropped 3 bases, with 7 bases sitting between them. The CDR3 has 13 residues. Germline lookup yields CDR1 SGHTA and CDR2 FQGTGA. The DNA for the CDR3 is TGTGCCAGCAGCGCAGGATACACCGGGGAGCTGTTTTTT. It translates to CASSAGYTGELFF.

The chain couples TRBV13 to TRBJ2-7, with D tentatively TRBD2 (5 bases). CDR3 size: 12 residues. From germline, CDR1 is PRHDT and CDR2 FYEKMQ (reference sequence). The V gene lost 8 bases and the J gene lost 2 bases, with 10 bases spanning the gap. CDR3 region: CASGLGAYEQYF. In nucleotides, the CDR3 is TGTGCCAGCGGGTTGGGAGCCTACGAGCAGTACTTC.

The V call is TRBV3-1 (or the pseudogene TRBV3-2), the J call TRBJ2-7, with D possibly being TRBD2 (6 bases). Germline V gene sequence: CDR1 LGHDT, CDR2 YNNKEL (reference sequence). This CDR3 is built from 14 residues. Trimming removed 4 bases from V and 1 base from J, with 11 bases in between. The CDR3 protein is CASSPAGPSYEQYF. Here the CDR3 DNA reads TGTGCCAGCAGCCCGGCGGGGCCATCCTACGAGCAGTACTTC.

The chain joins TRBV7-2 to TRBJ2-1; 7 nucleotides match TRBD1. V shed 5 bases, J shed 2 bases, and the junction held 9 bases outside the gene matches. CDR3 length: 16 residues. CDR1 SGHTA and CDR2 FQGNSA come from the germline V gene. CDR3 protein: CASSLTTGKTYNEQFF. The CDR3 region has the DNA TGTGCCAGCAGCCTCACGACAGGGAAAACCTACAATGAGCAGTTCTTC.

The chain carries TRBV6-2 or TRBV6-3 and TRBJ2-3, with 12 nucleotides matching TRBD1. Germline V gene sequence: CDR1 MNHEY, CDR2 SVGEGT. V gave up 2 bases and J gave up 3 bases; unmatched junction bases: 12. The CDR3 is 19 residues long. The chain's CDR3 is CASSYPRGDRGHETDTQYF. The CDR3, as DNA: TGTGCCAGCAGTTACCCCCGCGGGGACAGGGGGCATGAGACAGATACGCAGTATTTT.

V is TRBV30 and J is TRBJ2-5, with TRBD2 as a possible D gene (5 bases). Germline V gene data show CDR1 as GTSNPN and CDR2 as SVGIG (reference sequence). Trimming took off 0 bases at V and 5 bases at J, with 13 bases between the two ends. CDR3 length: 14 amino acids. Here the CDR3 reads CAWSVSGSRETQYF. The CDR3 bases are TGTGCCTGGAGTGTCAGCGGTTCTAGGGAGACCCAGTACTTC.

The CDR3 DNA reads as TGCAGTGCTAGTCCCCAGGGCGCATTTGGGAAGACCCAGTACTTC. This translates into CSASPQGAFGKTQYF. The rearrangement links TRBV20-1 to TRBJ2-5, with TRBD1 as a possible D gene (5 bases). Trimming cost V 3 bases and J 6 bases, with 20 bases left between them. Germline CDR1 reads DFQATT; CDR2 reads SNEGSKA (reference sequence). CDR3 length: 15 residues.

The V gene is TRBV7-8, the J gene TRBJ1-4; 7 bases are shared with TRBD1. The V gene's germline CDR1 is SGHVS and CDR2 FQNEAQ. This CDR3 spans 17 amino acids. V was clipped by 1 base and J by 0 bases; unmatched bases: 5. The CDR3 coding sequence is TGTGCCAGCAGCTTAGGGGGACAGAGTGCAACTAATGAAAAACTGTTTTTT. Its protein product is CASSLGGQSATNEKLFF.

This chain links TRBV19 with TRBJ1-5, with 9 bases aligning to TRBD1. The V segment lost 10 bases and the J segment 3 bases; nucleotides outside the gene matches: 10. The V gene's germline CDR1 is LNHDA and CDR2 SQIVND (reference sequence). This CDR3 contains 15 residues. CDR3 nucleotides: TGTGCCACTTGGGGGACAGGGAATTACAATCAGCCCCAGCATTTT. This gives the protein CATWGTGNYNQPQHF.

This CDR3 is CASSLQGGSYNEQFF. Here the CDR3 DNA reads TGCGCCAGCAGCTTACAGGGTGGCTCCTACAATGAGCAGTTCTTC. The genes are TRBV5-1 and TRBJ2-1; D might be TRBD1 (6 bases). Between the trimmed V and J ends, which lost 2 bases and 0 bases, there was a span of 9 bases. Germline CDR1 SGHRS, CDR2 YFSETQ. This CDR3 spans 15 amino acids.